Each of the 19 T cell receptor beta chains below was sequenced from the same sample in a study of regulatory T cells in long-lasting Graves disease. Assembly of TCR beta libraries relied on iRepertoire HTBI primers together with Arm-PCR of CDR3 regions. From the multiplex PCR reads, TCRdb called clonotypes with MiXCR, one entry per CDR3 protein. The table has fewer than 600,000 distinct CDR3 sequences, less than 25% seen once. Time point: persistent/refractory GD, antithyroid drugs over 5 years with positive TRAb. Extracted RNA from PBMCs served as the source of the TCR library. The sequencing here drew on peripheral blood mononuclear cells (PBMCs), taken when the disease was refractory, from a patient treated with antithyroid drugs. These receptors were collected from a female donor with Graves disease.

This clonotype was counted ten times or more. CDR3 DNA sequence: TGTGCCAGCTCCGAGGCCTCCTGGGGGGAGCAGTACTTC. Its protein product is CASSEASWGEQYF. The chain joins TRBV11-2 to TRBJ2-7; D tentatively reads TRBD1 or TRBD2 (5 bases each). The CDR3 has 13 residues. Germline loops: CDR1 SGHAT, CDR2 FQNNGV. V was cut by 8 bases and J by 7 bases, with 18 bases left in between.

This sequence joins TRBV6-1 and TRBJ1-2; D perhaps matches TRBD1 (5 bases). CDR1 and CDR2 (germline): MNHNS, SASEGT. This CDR3 is built from 15 residues. Trimming removed 6 bases from V and 5 bases from J, with 19 bases in between. This CDR3 is CASSPGGSTWYGYTF. CDR3 in DNA: TGTGCCAGCAGCCCGGGGGGTTCCACTTGGTATGGCTACACCTTC.

This clonotype was counted many times. This sequence joins TRBV28 and TRBJ1-2, with D unclear. Germline values: CDR1 MDHEN, CDR2 SYDVKM. V was pared by 5 bases and J by 4 bases, with 17 bases between. CDR3 length equals 15 residues. The CDR3 region has the DNA TGTGCCAGCAGTCTAACAATCGACGACGCCTATGGCTACACCTTC. Translating gives CASSLTIDDAYGYTF.

The rearrangement uses TRBV9 and TRBJ2-2, with a weak D call TRBD1 (7 bases). Trimming took off 0 bases at V and 1 base at J, with 25 bases between the two ends. The V gene's germline CDR1 is SGDLS and CDR2 YYNGEE. CDR3 size: 21 residues. The CDR3 loop reads CASSVVPLGGQPTLNTGELFF. CDR3 nucleotide sequence: TGTGCCAGCAGCGTAGTTCCCTTGGGGGGACAGCCAACCCTGAACACCGGGGAGCTGTTTTTT.

This clonotype has more than one count but fewer than ten. The chain uses TRBV20-1 and TRBJ1-5; D remains ambiguous. Germline loops: CDR1 DFQATT, CDR2 SNEGSKA (reference sequence). The V end lost 3 bases, the J end lost 5 bases, and 14 bases lay between the germline ends. The CDR3 spans 14 residues. The CDR3 is CSASIRDRDQPQHF. In DNA form, the CDR3 reads TGCAGTGCTAGTATCCGGGATCGGGATCAGCCCCAGCATTTT.

This clonotype was detected many times. The rearrangement links TRBV6-5 to TRBJ1-2, with 8 bases lining up with TRBD1. The CDR3 extends over 16 amino acids. Germline V gene lookup returns CDR1 MNHEY and CDR2 SVGAGI. V lost 0 bases and J lost 8; bases outside the gene matches: 11. DNA for the CDR3: TGTGCCAGCAGTTACTCAGGGCAGGGGGCAAAGGACGGCTACACCTTC. It codes for CASSYSGQGAKDGYTF.

The rearrangement joins TRBV7-2 to TRBJ2-1; TRBD2 is a possible D gene (5 bases). The CDR3 has 15 residues. V was trimmed by 1 base and J by 0 bases, leaving 7 bases between them. Germline assignment: CDR1 SGHTA and CDR2 FQGNSA. The CDR3 loop reads CASSLGESSYNEQFF. The CDR3 bases are TGTGCCAGCAGCTTAGGGGAGAGCTCCTACAATGAGCAGTTCTTC.

Comments on this clonotype: A much larger clonotype is one base distant, so this may be a read error. The V call is TRBV6-2 or TRBV6-3, the J call TRBJ1-2; unclear D gene. This CDR3 has 16 residues. In germline, CDR1 is MNHEY, CDR2 SVGEGT. Deletions cut 4 bases from V and 7 bases from J, with 22 bases between. The CDR3 protein is CASSSSSSQADRGYTF. In DNA form, the CDR3 reads TGTGCCAGCAGTTCGTCGAGCTCCCAGGCTGACCGTGGCTACACCTTC.

This clonotype came up a few times. The chain couples TRBV29-1 to TRBJ1-3; D remains unclear. Trimming removed 7 bases at V and 0 bases at J, with 7 bases between. CDR1 SQVTM and CDR2 ANQGSEA come from the germline V gene. The length of the CDR3 is 12 residues. This CDR3 reads CSGEGSGNTIYF. CDR3 DNA: TGCAGCGGGGAGGGCTCTGGAAACACCATATATTTT.

This clonotype was detected ten times or more. This rearrangement joins TRBV3-1 to TRBJ1-1, with TRBD1 matching over 10 bases. Trimming removed 3 bases from V and 14 bases from J; junction bases left unmatched: 9. Germline V gene data show CDR1 as LGHDT and CDR2 as YNNKEL (reference sequence). This CDR3 is 13 amino acids long. CDR3 loop: CASSHRQGADPFF. DNA of the CDR3: TGTGCCAGCAGCCATCGACAGGGGGCCGACCCCTTCTTT.

This clonotype has more than one count but fewer than ten. The CDR3 region is CSVEDTGSPIGQYF. Here the CDR3 DNA reads TGCAGCGTTGAAGACACAGGTTCCCCGATAGGGCAGTACTTC. The chain recombines TRBV29-1 with TRBJ2-7; possible D gene TRBD1, 5 bases. V lost 0 bases and J 9 bases, leaving 18 bases between the germline ends. The CDR3 covers 14 residues. CDR1 and CDR2 (germline): SQVTM, ANQGSEA.

The chain combines TRBV28 with TRBJ1-3; TRBD1 is a possible D gene (6 bases). CDR1 MDHEN and CDR2 SYDVKM come from the germline V gene. The ends were cut back, 5 bases at V and 0 bases at J, with 8 bases in the middle. The CDR3 contains 14 residues. The CDR3 nucleotides read TGTGCCAGCAGTGCAGGGGTCTCTGGAAACACCATATATTTT. Its protein product is CASSAGVSGNTIYF. Based on the CDR3 plus reference TRBV28 and TRBJ1-3, the full variable domain is DVKVTQSSRYLVKRTGEKVFLECVQDMDHENMFWYRQDPGLGLRLIYFSYDVKMKEKGDIPEGYSVSREKKERFSLILESASTNQTSMYLCASSAGVSGNTIYFGEGSWLTVV.

The chain has TRBV18 and TRBJ2-7; D might be TRBD1 (6 bases). The CDR3 runs 15 residues. CDR1 KGHSH and CDR2 LQKENI come from the germline V gene. V lost 0 bases, J lost 0 bases, and 9 bases lay in between. CDR3 nucleotide sequence: TGTGCCAGCTCACCACCGGGGACATACTCCTACGAGCAGTACTTC. Its translation is CASSPPGTYSYEQYF.

This clonotype has only a few counts. J is TRBJ2-5 and V is TRBV18; the D gene is possibly TRBD1 (6 bases). The V gene lost 2 bases and the J gene lost 3 bases, with 10 bases spanning the gap. Per the germline V gene, CDR1 is KGHSH and CDR2 is LQKENI. The length of the CDR3 is 14 residues. The CDR3 DNA sequence: TGTGCCAGCTCACCAGCAACAGGGAAAGAGACCCAGTACTTC. Residues: CASSPATGKETQYF.

This clonotype has a count of ten or more. The chain is built from TRBV28 and TRBJ2-5; D uncertain. The CDR3 is 14 residues long. Trimming stripped 6 bases from V and 3 bases from J, with 14 bases between. The germline V gene has CDR1 MDHEN and CDR2 SYDVKM. CDR3 sequence: CASSPAGLKETQYF. The CDR3 DNA reads TGTGCCAGCAGCCCTGCTGGCTTAAAAGAGACCCAGTACTTC.

This clonotype was seen a few times. CDR3 region: CASGQNYEQYF. CDR3 coding DNA: TGTGCCAGCGGCCAGAACTACGAGCAGTACTTC. The chain carries TRBV2 and TRBJ2-7; D remains unclear. Germline CDR1 and CDR2: SNHLY and FYNNEI. The CDR3 loop spans 11 amino acids. Trimming cost V 8 bases and J 3 bases, with 8 bases left between them.

This clonotype showed up many times. The V gene is TRBV29-1, the J gene TRBJ2-5; maybe TRBD2 (6 bases). The V gene lost 0 bases and the J gene lost 1 base, with 12 bases spanning the gap. Germline V gene lookup returns CDR1 SQVTM and CDR2 ANQGSEA. CDR3 length: 15 amino acids. This chain's CDR3 is CSVEEVAEIQETQYF. CDR3 DNA sequence: TGCAGCGTTGAAGAGGTAGCGGAGATCCAAGAGACCCAGTACTTC.

This clonotype was counted between two and nine times. The chain combines TRBV6-2 or TRBV6-3 with TRBJ2-7; 11 positions agree with TRBD1. The CDR3 covers 11 residues. The germline V gene has CDR1 MNHEY and CDR2 SVGEGT. CDR3 loop: CVSGQGDEQYF. Written as DNA, the CDR3 is TGTGTCTCGGGACAGGGGGACGAGCAGTACTTC.

This clonotype was seen a few times. The chain has TRBV7-8 and TRBJ1-2; D ambiguous. V lost 5 bases to trimming and J lost 7 bases, with 17 bases between them. The CDR3 covers 14 residues. CDR1 and CDR2 from the germline V gene are SGHVS and FQNEAQ. The CDR3 coding sequence is TGTGCCAGCAGCCCTCGGATCGGACGGGCTGGCTACACCTTC. Protein: CASSPRIGRAGYTF.